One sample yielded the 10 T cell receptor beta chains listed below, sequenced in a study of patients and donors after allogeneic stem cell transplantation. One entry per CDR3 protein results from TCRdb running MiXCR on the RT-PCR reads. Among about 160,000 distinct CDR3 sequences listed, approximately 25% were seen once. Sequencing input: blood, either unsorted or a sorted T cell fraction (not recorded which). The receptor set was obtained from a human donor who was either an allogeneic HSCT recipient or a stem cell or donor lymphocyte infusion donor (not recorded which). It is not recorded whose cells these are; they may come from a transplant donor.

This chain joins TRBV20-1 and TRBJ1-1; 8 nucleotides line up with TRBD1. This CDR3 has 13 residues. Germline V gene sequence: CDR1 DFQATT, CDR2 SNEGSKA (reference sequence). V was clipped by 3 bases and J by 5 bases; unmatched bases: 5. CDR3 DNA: TGCAGTGCTAGGCGGGACAGGAAGACTGAAGCTTTCTTT. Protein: CSARRDRKTEAFF.

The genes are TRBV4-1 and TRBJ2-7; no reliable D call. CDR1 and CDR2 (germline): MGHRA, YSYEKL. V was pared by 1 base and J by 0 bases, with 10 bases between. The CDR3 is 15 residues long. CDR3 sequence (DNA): TGCGCCAGCAGCCAAGGTCTTAGCCTCTCCTACGAGCAGTACTTC. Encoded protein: CASSQGLSLSYEQYF.

The CDR3 bases are TGCGCCAGCAGCTCTTATCGGGGGAACACTGAAGCTTTCTTT. Translating gives CASSSYRGNTEAFF. The chain recombines TRBV5-1 with TRBJ1-1; D is uncertain. Germline V gene sequence: CDR1 SGHRS, CDR2 YFSETQ. The CDR3 is 14 residues long. Trimming removed 3 bases at V and 1 base at J, with 10 bases between.

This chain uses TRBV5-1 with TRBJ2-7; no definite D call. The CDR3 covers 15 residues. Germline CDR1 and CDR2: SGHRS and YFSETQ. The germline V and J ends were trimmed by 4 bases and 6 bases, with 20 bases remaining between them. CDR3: CASSTLVDTMGEQYF. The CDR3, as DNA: TGCGCCAGCAGCACCCTCGTGGATACGATGGGCGAGCAGTACTTC.

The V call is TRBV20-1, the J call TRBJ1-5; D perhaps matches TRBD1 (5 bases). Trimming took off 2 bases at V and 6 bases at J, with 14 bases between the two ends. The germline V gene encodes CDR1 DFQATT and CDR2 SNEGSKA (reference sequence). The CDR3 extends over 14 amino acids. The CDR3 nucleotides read TGCAGTGCTAGACACAGGTCCGCGGGTCAGCCCCAGCATTTT. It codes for CSARHRSAGQPQHF.

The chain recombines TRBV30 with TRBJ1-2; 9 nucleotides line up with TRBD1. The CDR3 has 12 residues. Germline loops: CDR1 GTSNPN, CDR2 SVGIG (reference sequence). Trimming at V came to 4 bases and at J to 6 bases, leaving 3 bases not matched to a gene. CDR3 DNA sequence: TGTGCCTGGACCCGGACAGGGGATGGCTACACCTTC. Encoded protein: CAWTRTGDGYTF.

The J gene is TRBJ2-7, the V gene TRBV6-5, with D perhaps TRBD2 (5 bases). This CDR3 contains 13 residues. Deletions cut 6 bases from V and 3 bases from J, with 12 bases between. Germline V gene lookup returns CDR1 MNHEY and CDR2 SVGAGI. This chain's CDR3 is CASREAAYYEQYF. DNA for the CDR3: TGTGCCAGCAGAGAAGCGGCCTACTACGAGCAGTACTTC.

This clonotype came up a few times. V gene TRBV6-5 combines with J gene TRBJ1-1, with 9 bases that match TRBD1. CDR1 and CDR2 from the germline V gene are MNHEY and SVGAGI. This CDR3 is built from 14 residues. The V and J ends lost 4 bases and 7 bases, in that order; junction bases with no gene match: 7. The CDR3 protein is CASSWGTGRGEAFF. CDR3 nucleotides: TGTGCCAGCAGTTGGGGGACAGGGAGAGGTGAAGCTTTCTTT.

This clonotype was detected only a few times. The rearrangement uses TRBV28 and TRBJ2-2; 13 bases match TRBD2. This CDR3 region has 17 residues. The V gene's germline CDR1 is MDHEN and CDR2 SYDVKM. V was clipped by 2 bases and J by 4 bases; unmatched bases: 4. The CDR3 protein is CASSLGGLAGTTGELFF. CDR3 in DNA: TGTGCCAGCAGTTTAGGGGGACTAGCGGGGACCACCGGGGAGCTGTTTTTT.

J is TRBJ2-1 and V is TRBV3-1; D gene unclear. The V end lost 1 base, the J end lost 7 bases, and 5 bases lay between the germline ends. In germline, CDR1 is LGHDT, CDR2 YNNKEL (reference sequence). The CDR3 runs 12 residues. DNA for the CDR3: TGTGCCAGCAGCCAAGGACAAAATGAGCAGTTCTTC. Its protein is CASSQGQNEQFF.